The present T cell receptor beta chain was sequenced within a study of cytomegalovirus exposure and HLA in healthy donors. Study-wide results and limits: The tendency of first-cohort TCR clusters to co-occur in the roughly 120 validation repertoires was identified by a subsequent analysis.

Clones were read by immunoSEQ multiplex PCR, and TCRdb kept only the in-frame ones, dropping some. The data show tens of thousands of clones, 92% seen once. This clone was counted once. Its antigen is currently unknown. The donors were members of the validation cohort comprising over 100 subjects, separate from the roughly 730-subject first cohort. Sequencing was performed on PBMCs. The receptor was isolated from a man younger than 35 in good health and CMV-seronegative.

CDR3 protein: CASSILEEETQYF. CDR3 sequence (DNA): TGTGCCAGCAGCATCCTAGAAGAGGAGACCCAGTACTTC. The chain has TRBV5-4 and TRBJ2-5; no reliable D call. The CDR3 spans 13 residues. The germline CDR1 and CDR2 sequences are SGHNT and YYREEE (reference sequence). V was clipped by 4 bases and J by 5 bases, with 12 bases between them.